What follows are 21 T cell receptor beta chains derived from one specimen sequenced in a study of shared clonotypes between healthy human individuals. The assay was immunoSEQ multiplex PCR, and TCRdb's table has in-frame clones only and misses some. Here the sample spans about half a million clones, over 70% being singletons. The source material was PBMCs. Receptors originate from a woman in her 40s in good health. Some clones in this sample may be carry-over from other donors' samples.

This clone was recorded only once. DNA of the CDR3: TGTGCCAGCAGTGAAGGTGGGAGCTCCTACAATGAGCAGTTCTTC. This codes for CASSEGGSSYNEQFF. The chain couples TRBV2 to TRBJ2-1; D might be TRBD2 (5 bases). The V and J ends lost 1 base and 0 bases respectively, with 7 bases between them. Germline V CDR1 and CDR2: SNHLY, FYNNEI. The CDR3 extends over 15 amino acids.

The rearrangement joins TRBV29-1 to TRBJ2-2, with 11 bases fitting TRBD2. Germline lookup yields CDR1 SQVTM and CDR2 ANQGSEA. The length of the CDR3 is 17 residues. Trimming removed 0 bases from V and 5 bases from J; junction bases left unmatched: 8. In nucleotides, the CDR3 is TGCAGCGTTGAAGATCACACTGGACTAGCGGGTACCGGGGAGCTGTTTTTT. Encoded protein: CSVEDHTGLAGTGELFF.

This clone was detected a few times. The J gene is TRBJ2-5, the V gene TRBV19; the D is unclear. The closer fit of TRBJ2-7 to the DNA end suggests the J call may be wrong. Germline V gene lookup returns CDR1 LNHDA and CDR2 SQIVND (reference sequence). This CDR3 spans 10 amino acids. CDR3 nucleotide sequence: TGTGCCACCCGACTCTACGAGCAGTACTTC. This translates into CATRLYEQYF.

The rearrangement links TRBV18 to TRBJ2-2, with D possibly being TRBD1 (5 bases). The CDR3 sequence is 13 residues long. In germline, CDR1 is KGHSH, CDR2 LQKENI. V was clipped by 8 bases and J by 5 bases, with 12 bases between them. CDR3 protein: CASQGSQTGELFF. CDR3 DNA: TGTGCCAGCCAGGGCAGTCAGACCGGGGAGCTGTTTTTT.

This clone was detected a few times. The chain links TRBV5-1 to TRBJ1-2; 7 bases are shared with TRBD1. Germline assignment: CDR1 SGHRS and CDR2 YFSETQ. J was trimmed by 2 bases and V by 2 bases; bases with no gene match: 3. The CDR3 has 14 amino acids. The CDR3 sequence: CASSFRTGNYGYTF. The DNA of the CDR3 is TGCGCCAGCAGCTTCCGGACAGGCAACTATGGCTACACCTTC.

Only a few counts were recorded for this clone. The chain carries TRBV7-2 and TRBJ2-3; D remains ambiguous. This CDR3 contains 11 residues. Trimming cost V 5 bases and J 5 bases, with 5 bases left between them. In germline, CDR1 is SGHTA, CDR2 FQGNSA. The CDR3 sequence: CASSRRDTQYF. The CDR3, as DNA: TGTGCCAGCAGCCGACGAGATACGCAGTATTTT. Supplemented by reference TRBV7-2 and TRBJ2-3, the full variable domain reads GAGVSQSPSNKVTEKGKDVELRCDPISGHTALYWYRQSLGQGLEFLIYFQGNSAPDKSGLPSDRFSAERTGGSVSTLTIQRTQQEDSAVYLCASSRRDTQYFGPGTRLTVL.

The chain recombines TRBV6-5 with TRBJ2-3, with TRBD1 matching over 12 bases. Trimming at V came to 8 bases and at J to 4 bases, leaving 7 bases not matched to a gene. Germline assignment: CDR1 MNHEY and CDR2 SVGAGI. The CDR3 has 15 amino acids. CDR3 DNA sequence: TGTGCCAGCCGACGGGACAGGGGGCGCTCAGATACGCAGTATTTT. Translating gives CASRRDRGRSDTQYF.

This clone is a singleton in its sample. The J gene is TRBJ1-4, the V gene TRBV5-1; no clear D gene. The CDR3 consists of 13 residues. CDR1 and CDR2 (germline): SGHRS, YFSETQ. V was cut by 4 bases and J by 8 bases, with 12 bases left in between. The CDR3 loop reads CASSKTPGEKLFF. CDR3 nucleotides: TGCGCCAGCAGCAAGACCCCTGGAGAAAAACTGTTTTTT.

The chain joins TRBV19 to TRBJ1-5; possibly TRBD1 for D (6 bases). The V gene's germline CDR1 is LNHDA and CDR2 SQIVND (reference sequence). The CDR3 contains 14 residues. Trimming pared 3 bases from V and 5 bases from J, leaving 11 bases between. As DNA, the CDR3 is TGTGCCAGTAGTATTAGGGGGGGCTATCAGCCCCAGCATTTT. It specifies CASSIRGGYQPQHF.

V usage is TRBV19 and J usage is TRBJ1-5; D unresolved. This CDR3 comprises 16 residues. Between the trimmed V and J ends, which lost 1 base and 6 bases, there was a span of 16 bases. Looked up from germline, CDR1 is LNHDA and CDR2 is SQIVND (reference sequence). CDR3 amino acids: CASSIALGGLGQPQHF. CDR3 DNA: TGTGCCAGTAGTATAGCCCTCGGAGGGTTGGGTCAGCCCCAGCATTTT.

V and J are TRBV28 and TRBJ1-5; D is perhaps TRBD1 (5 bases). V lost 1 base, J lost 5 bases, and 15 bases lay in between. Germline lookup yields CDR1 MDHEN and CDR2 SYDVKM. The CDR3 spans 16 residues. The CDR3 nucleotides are TGTGCCAGCAGTTTATTGGCAGGGAGGGGAGATCAGCCCCAGCATTTT. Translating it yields CASSLLAGRGDQPQHF.

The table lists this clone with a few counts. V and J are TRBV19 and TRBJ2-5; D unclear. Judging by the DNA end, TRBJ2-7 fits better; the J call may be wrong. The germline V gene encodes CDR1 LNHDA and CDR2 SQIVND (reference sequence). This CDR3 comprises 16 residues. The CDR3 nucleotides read TGTGCCAGTAGTATCACGGGTTCGGCCTCCATCTACGAGCAGTACTTC. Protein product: CASSITGSASIYEQYF.

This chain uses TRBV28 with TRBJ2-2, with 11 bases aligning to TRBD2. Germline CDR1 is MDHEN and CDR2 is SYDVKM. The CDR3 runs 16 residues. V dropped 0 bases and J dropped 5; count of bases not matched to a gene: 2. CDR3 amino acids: CASSLWLAGGTGELFF. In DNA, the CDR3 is TGTGCCAGCAGTTTATGGCTAGCGGGAGGTACCGGGGAGCTGTTTTTT.

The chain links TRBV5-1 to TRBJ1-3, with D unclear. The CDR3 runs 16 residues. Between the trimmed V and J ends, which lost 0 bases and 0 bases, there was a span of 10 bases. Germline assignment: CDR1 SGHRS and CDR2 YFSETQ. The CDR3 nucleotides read TGCGCCAGCAGCTTGGATAGTGCGAGCTCTGGAAACACCATATATTTT. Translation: CASSLDSASSGNTIYF.

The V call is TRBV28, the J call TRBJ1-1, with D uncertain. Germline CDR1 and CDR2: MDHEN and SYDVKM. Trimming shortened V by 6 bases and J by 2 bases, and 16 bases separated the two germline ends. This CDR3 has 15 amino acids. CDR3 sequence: CASSPPAYINTEAFF. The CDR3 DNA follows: TGTGCCAGCAGCCCGCCAGCGTACATTAACACTGAAGCTTTCTTT.

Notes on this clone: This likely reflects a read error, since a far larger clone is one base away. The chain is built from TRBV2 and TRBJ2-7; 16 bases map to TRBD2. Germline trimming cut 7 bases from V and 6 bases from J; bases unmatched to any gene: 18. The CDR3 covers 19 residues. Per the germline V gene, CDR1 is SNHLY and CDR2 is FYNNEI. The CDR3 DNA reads TGTGCCAGCACTCGGGGGACTAGCGGGAGGGCCGGCTCCGAGGCCGAGCAGTACTTC. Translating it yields CASTRGTSGRAGSEAEQYF.

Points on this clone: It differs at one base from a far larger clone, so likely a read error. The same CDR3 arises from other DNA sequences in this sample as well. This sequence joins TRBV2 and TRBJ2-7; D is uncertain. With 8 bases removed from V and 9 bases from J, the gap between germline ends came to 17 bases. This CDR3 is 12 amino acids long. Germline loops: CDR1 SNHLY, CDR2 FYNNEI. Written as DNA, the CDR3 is TGTGCCAGCTCCATATCAAGGTTGGGGCAGTACTTC. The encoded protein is CASSISRLGQYF.

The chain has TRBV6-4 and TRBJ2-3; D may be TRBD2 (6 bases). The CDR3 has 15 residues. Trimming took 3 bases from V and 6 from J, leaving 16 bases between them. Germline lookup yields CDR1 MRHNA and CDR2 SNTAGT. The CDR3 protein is CASSEERREWDTQYF. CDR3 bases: TGTGCCAGCAGTGAGGAGAGACGGGAGTGGGATACGCAGTATTTT.

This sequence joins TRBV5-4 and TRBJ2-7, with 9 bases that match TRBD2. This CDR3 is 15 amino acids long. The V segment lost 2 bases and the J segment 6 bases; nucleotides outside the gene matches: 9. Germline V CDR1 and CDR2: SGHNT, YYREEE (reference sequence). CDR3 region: CASSLGGLAGIEQYF. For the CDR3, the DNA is TGTGCCAGCAGCTTAGGAGGGCTAGCGGGAATCGAGCAGTACTTC.

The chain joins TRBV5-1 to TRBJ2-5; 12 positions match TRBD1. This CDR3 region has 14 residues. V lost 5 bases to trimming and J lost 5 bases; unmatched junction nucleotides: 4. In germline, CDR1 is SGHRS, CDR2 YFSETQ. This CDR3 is CASRWGQGAETQYF. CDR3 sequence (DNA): TGCGCCAGCAGGTGGGGACAGGGGGCTGAGACCCAGTACTTC.

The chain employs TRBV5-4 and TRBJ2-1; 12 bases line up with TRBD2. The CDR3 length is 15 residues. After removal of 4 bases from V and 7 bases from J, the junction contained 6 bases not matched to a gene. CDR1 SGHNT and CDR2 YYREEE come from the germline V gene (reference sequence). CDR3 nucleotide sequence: TGTGCCAGCAGCGGTACTAGCGGGAGGTTGAATGAGCAGTTCTTC. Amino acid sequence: CASSGTSGRLNEQFF.